This T cell receptor (beta chain) was captured in a study of cytomegalovirus exposure and HLA in healthy donors. Looking at the study overall: Across around 400 genotyped donors, approximately 81% landed in the Caucasian-associated ancestry cluster. Broader study findings: The authors enumerated under 200 TCR beta chains as linked to cytomegalovirus. A later analysis reportedly found fewer N-insertions in an Asian-associated ancestry cluster than the approximately 660-donor mean. Most of the TCR beta V segments (in an earlier analysis) were productive either about 87% or about 30% of the time.

60 Vbeta and 13 Jbeta primers were used in PCR. Using immunoSEQ multiplex PCR, the repertoire was profiled, and TCRdb retains in-frame clones only, with some absent. The sample has about 300,000 clones; roughly 90% are singletons. About this clone: Its antigen is unidentified.

V lost 0 bases and J 2 bases, leaving 8 bases between the germline ends. Per germline, CDR1 SGHTA and CDR2 FQGNSA. The length of the CDR3 is 14 residues. The TCR comes from a man aged 40-49 years in good health and CMV-seropositive. Sequencing used PBMCs. This rearrangement joins TRBV7-2 to TRBJ2-7; D not certain. The chain's CDR3 is CASSLATTTYEQYF. The CDR3 nucleotides are TGTGCCAGCAGCTTAGCCACAACCACCTACGAGCAGTACTTC.